This TCR beta chain is from a study of T cells in women clearing cervical HPV infection. Study background: Blood came at first lesion visit for cases, post-clearance for controls. For cases, blood was sampled a median approximately 150 days after lesion detection, interquartile range about 90 to 210 days. General study points: CIN3+ cases had significantly higher TCR richness than controls; evenness did not differ.

The CDR3 loop spans 15 amino acids. Germline loops: CDR1 SGHVS, CDR2 FQNEAQ. V dropped 1 base and J dropped 0 bases, with 7 bases sitting between them. As to this clone: The target antigen is unknown. The read ends 3 residues early relative to the CDR3; the germline J gene fills the gap.

The table came from immunoSEQ multiplex PCR; TCRdb's copy has only in-frame clones and leaves some out. Its table lists about 36,000 clones. All participants had a single incident cervical HPV16 infection, and prevalent HPV16 infections were excluded. The origin of this receptor is a woman aged 18-70 years with a cervical HPV16 infection that either progressed to CIN3+ or cleared (not recorded which). Material for sequencing was blood buffy coat. The chain recombines TRBV7-8 with TRBJ2-1; D ambiguous. CDR3 in amino acids: CASSLGAGSYNEQFF. The sequenced part of the CDR3 DNA is TGTGCCAGCAGCTTAGGGGCAGGCTCCTACAATGAG. The variable domain in full, completed from reference TRBV7-8 and TRBJ2-1, reads GAGVSQSPRYKVAKRGQDVALRCDPISGHVSLFWYQQALGQGPEFLTYFQNEAQLDKSGLPSDRFFAERPEGSVSTLKIQRTQQEDSAVYLCASSLGAGSYNEQFFGPGTRLTVL.